Listed below are T cell receptor beta chains from one sample, sequenced in a study of PD-L1 blockade in urothelial cancer. Measured with immunoSEQ multiplex PCR; TCRdb has only the in-frame clones, and not every one. The sample contains about 74,000 clones, about 85% of which appear only once. Specimen: PBMCs, collected around atezolizumab (anti-PD-L1) treatment. The source of these receptors is a man between 65 and 85 years old with urothelial cancer. CDR3s include the opening cysteine and the closing phenylalanine or tryptophan. The D gene is left open where the match is weak. Clone size is given for some rows only: seen once, a few or many times, or a class if the clone is expanded.

clone_size: .; d_call: .; v_call: TRBV7-4; j_call: TRBJ1-1; cdr3_length: 17; cdr3_aa: CASSPRVVPLIRTEAFF; cdr3_nt: TGTGCCAGCAGCCCCAGGGTCGTACCCCTTATTCGGACTGAAGCTTTCTTT
clone_size: .; d_call: TRBD2; v_call: TRBV9; j_call: TRBJ2-3; cdr3_length: 18; cdr3_aa: CASSARGIRLADTDTQYF; cdr3_nt: TGTGCCAGCAGCGCCAGGGGGATTAGACTAGCGGACACAGATACGCAGTATTTT
clone_size: .; d_call: TRBD1; v_call: TRBV2; j_call: TRBJ1-1; cdr3_length: 14; cdr3_aa: CASSDPTGYTEAFF; cdr3_nt: TGTGCCAGCAGTGACCCGACAGGGTACACTGAAGCTTTCTTT
clone_size: .; d_call: TRBD2; v_call: TRBV9; j_call: TRBJ2-3; cdr3_length: 16; cdr3_aa: CASSVSLADSTDTQYF; cdr3_nt: TGTGCCAGCAGCGTAAGCCTAGCGGATAGCACAGATACGCAGTATTTT
clone_size: .; d_call: .; v_call: TRBV29-1; j_call: TRBJ2-3; cdr3_length: 13; cdr3_aa: CSVRDTGFVTQYF; cdr3_nt: TGCAGCGTTCGGGACACTGGGTTCGTTACGCAGTATTTT
clone_size: .; d_call: .; v_call: TRBV5-1; j_call: TRBJ1-3; cdr3_length: 14; cdr3_aa: CASSPVSSGNTIYF; cdr3_nt: TGCGCCAGCAGCCCGGTGAGCTCTGGAAACACCATATATTTT
clone_size: .; d_call: .; v_call: TRBV13; j_call: TRBJ2-7; cdr3_length: 16; cdr3_aa: CASSLGWRQATYEQYF; cdr3_nt: TGTGCCAGCAGCTTAGGCTGGAGACAGGCGACCTACGAGCAGTACTTC
clone_size: .; d_call: TRBD1; v_call: TRBV9; j_call: TRBJ2-7; cdr3_length: 15; cdr3_aa: CASSASGTGRDEQYF; cdr3_nt: TGTGCCAGCAGCGCATCCGGGACAGGGAGAGACGAGCAGTACTTC
clone_size: medium-sized; d_call: .; v_call: TRBV5-1; j_call: TRBJ1-2; cdr3_length: 14; cdr3_aa: CASSLSPANYGYTF; cdr3_nt: TGCGCCAGCAGCTTGTCCCCAGCTAACTATGGCTACACCTTC
clone_size: few; d_call: TRBD1; v_call: TRBV2; j_call: TRBJ2-5; cdr3_length: 14; cdr3_aa: CATQKDRMGETQYF; cdr3_nt: TGTGCCACCCAGAAGGACAGGATGGGTGAGACCCAGTACTTC
clone_size: .; d_call: .; v_call: TRBV19; j_call: TRBJ2-5; cdr3_length: 12; cdr3_aa: CASRGAQETQYF; cdr3_nt: TGTGCCAGCCGGGGGGCCCAAGAGACCCAGTACTTC
clone_size: once; d_call: .; v_call: TRBV19; j_call: TRBJ2-5; cdr3_length: 13; cdr3_aa: CASSIGAGETQYF; cdr3_nt: TGTGCCAGTAGTATAGGGGCGGGAGAGACCCAGTACTTC
clone_size: .; d_call: TRBD1; v_call: TRBV27; j_call: TRBJ2-5; cdr3_length: 15; cdr3_aa: CASSLFLGQQETQYF; cdr3_nt: TGTGCCAGCAGTTTATTCTTGGGACAGCAAGAGACCCAGTACTTC
clone_size: .; d_call: TRBD1; v_call: TRBV4-1; j_call: TRBJ2-3; cdr3_length: 14; cdr3_aa: CASRQGTSTDTQYF; cdr3_nt: TGCGCCAGCCGACAGGGTACTAGCACAGATACGCAGTATTTT
clone_size: .; d_call: .; v_call: TRBV15; j_call: TRBJ2-6; cdr3_length: 15; cdr3_aa: CATSSDSSGANVLTF; cdr3_nt: TGTGCCACCAGCAGCGACAGCTCTGGGGCCAACGTCCTGACTTTC
clone_size: .; d_call: .; v_call: TRBV5-1; j_call: TRBJ2-3; cdr3_length: 15; cdr3_aa: CASSSAGVSPDTQYF; cdr3_nt: TGCGCCAGCAGCTCGGCAGGGGTTAGCCCAGATACGCAGTATTTT
clone_size: .; d_call: TRBD1; v_call: TRBV29-1; j_call: TRBJ1-2; cdr3_length: 13; cdr3_aa: CSVAAGQNYGYTF; cdr3_nt: TGCAGCGTTGCCGCGGGACAGAACTATGGCTACACCTTC
clone_size: .; d_call: TRBD2; v_call: TRBV5-1; j_call: TRBJ2-7; cdr3_length: 14; cdr3_aa: CASSSQGGPYEQYF; cdr3_nt: TGCGCCAGCAGCAGCCAGGGAGGGCCCTACGAGCAGTACTTC
clone_size: few; d_call: .; v_call: TRBV11-3; j_call: TRBJ2-7; cdr3_length: 14; cdr3_aa: CASRRRQDAYEQYF; cdr3_nt: TGTGCCAGCAGACGCCGACAAGACGCCTACGAGCAGTACTTC
clone_size: .; d_call: .; v_call: TRBV5-1; j_call: TRBJ2-1; cdr3_length: 16; cdr3_aa: CASSLASPAGQNEQFF; cdr3_nt: TGCGCCAGCAGCTTGGCCAGCCCTGCGGGTCAAAATGAGCAGTTCTTC
clone_size: .; d_call: .; v_call: TRBV18; j_call: TRBJ2-1; cdr3_length: 13; cdr3_aa: CASSEGRADEQFF; cdr3_nt: TGTGCCAGCTCAGAAGGGCGGGCGGATGAGCAGTTCTTC
clone_size: .; d_call: .; v_call: TRBV5-6; j_call: TRBJ1-2; cdr3_length: 14; cdr3_aa: CASNVQGPNYGYTF; cdr3_nt: TGTGCCAGCAACGTACAGGGACCCAACTATGGCTACACCTTC
clone_size: once; d_call: TRBD2; v_call: TRBV11-3; j_call: TRBJ2-5; cdr3_length: 18; cdr3_aa: CASSLVADREGCVETQYF; cdr3_nt: TGTGCCAGCAGCTTAGTAGCCGACCGGGAGGGGTGTGTGGAGACCCAGTACTTC
clone_size: once; d_call: .; v_call: TRBV21-1; j_call: TRBJ2-2; cdr3_length: 15; cdr3_aa: CASSKGGNTAGELFF; cdr3_nt: TGTGCCAGCAGCAAGGGAGGGAATACTGCCGGGGAGCTGTTTTTT
clone_size: .; d_call: .; v_call: TRBV6-6; j_call: TRBJ2-2; cdr3_length: 14; cdr3_aa: CASSYMRGTGELFF; cdr3_nt: TGTGCCAGCAGTTACATGCGGGGCACCGGGGAGCTGTTTTTT
clone_size: .; d_call: TRBD2; v_call: TRBV9; j_call: TRBJ2-1; cdr3_length: 15; cdr3_aa: CASSDSAGEKYEQFF; cdr3_nt: TGTGCCAGCAGCGACTCAGCGGGAGAGAAGTATGAGCAGTTCTTC
clone_size: .; d_call: .; v_call: TRBV2; j_call: TRBJ2-1; cdr3_length: 15; cdr3_aa: CASSEAKLRFHEQFF; cdr3_nt: TGTGCCAGCAGTGAAGCGAAACTAAGGTTTCATGAGCAGTTCTTC
clone_size: .; d_call: TRBD1; v_call: TRBV13; j_call: TRBJ1-2; cdr3_length: 14; cdr3_aa: CASTQGGTVYGYTF; cdr3_nt: TGTGCCAGCACCCAAGGTGGGACAGTCTATGGCTACACCTTC
clone_size: .; d_call: .; v_call: TRBV10-3; j_call: TRBJ2-5; cdr3_length: 12; cdr3_aa: CAISEPSETQYF; cdr3_nt: TGTGCCATCAGTGAGCCCTCAGAGACCCAGTACTTC
clone_size: .; d_call: .; v_call: TRBV9; j_call: TRBJ2-7; cdr3_length: 14; cdr3_aa: CASSADTGAYEQYF; cdr3_nt: TGTGCCAGCAGCGCGGATACCGGGGCCTACGAGCAGTACTTC
clone_size: .; d_call: TRBD2; v_call: TRBV7-8; j_call: TRBJ2-7; cdr3_length: 16; cdr3_aa: CASSLARLAGTYEQYF; cdr3_nt: TGTGCCAGCAGCTTAGCTCGGCTAGCGGGAACCTACGAGCAGTACTTC
clone_size: .; d_call: .; v_call: TRBV5-6; j_call: TRBJ1-4; cdr3_length: 14; cdr3_aa: CASSFRQVGEKLFF; cdr3_nt: TGTGCCAGCAGCTTTAGGCAGGTTGGGGAAAAACTGTTTTTT
clone_size: .; d_call: TRBD1; v_call: TRBV9; j_call: TRBJ2-3; cdr3_length: 14; cdr3_aa: CASSVVTGADTQYF; cdr3_nt: TGTGCCAGCAGCGTAGTTACAGGGGCAGATACGCAGTATTTT
clone_size: .; d_call: .; v_call: TRBV27; j_call: TRBJ2-7; cdr3_length: 14; cdr3_aa: CASSLGNSIYEQYF; cdr3_nt: TGTGCCAGCAGTTTGGGCAATTCGATCTACGAGCAGTACTTC
clone_size: .; d_call: .; v_call: TRBV30; j_call: TRBJ1-4; cdr3_length: 14; cdr3_aa: CAWSGGVTNEKLFF; cdr3_nt: TGTGCCTGGAGTGGGGGGGTAACTAATGAAAAACTGTTTTTT
clone_size: once; d_call: .; v_call: TRBV5-6; j_call: TRBJ2-1; cdr3_length: 14; cdr3_aa: CASSLILSYNEQFF; cdr3_nt: TGTGCCAGCAGCTTAATCTTGTCCTACAATGAGCAGTTCTTC
clone_size: .; d_call: .; v_call: TRBV27; j_call: TRBJ2-3; cdr3_length: 16; cdr3_aa: CATAIVGLAATDTQYF; cdr3_nt: TGTGCCACCGCTATTGTAGGATTAGCGGCCACAGATACGCAGTATTTT
clone_size: once; d_call: .; v_call: TRBV19; j_call: TRBJ1-5; cdr3_length: 14; cdr3_aa: CASSRGGGNQPQHF; cdr3_nt: TGTGCCAGTAGTAGGGGCGGGGGCAATCAGCCCCAGCATTTT
clone_size: .; d_call: TRBD2; v_call: TRBV2; j_call: TRBJ2-7; cdr3_length: 15; cdr3_aa: CASAGRSGRSVEQYF; cdr3_nt: TGTGCCAGTGCGGGGAGGAGCGGGAGATCGGTAGAGCAGTACTTC
clone_size: .; d_call: TRBD2; v_call: TRBV5-6; j_call: TRBJ2-5; cdr3_length: 15; cdr3_aa: CASSSASSGRETQYF; cdr3_nt: TGTGCCAGCAGCTCGGCGTCTAGCGGGAGAGAGACCCAGTACTTC
clone_size: .; d_call: .; v_call: TRBV7-8; j_call: TRBJ2-5; cdr3_length: 12; cdr3_aa: CASSLARETQYF; cdr3_nt: TGTGCCAGCAGCTTAGCGAGGGAGACCCAGTACTTC